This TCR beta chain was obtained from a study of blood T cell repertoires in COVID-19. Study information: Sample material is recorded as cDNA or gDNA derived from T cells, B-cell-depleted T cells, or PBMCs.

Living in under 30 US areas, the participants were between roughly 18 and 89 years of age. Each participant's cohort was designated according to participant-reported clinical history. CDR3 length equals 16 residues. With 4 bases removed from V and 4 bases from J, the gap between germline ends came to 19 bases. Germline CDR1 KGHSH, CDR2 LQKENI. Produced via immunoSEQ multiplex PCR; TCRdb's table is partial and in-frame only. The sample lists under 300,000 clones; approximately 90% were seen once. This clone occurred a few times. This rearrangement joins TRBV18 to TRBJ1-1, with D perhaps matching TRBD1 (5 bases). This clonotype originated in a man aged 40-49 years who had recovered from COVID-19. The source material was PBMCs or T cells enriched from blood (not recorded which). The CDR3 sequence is CASSRDSFRRGTEAFF. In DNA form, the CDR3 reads TGTGCCAGCTCACGGGACTCATTCCGGCGGGGCACTGAAGCTTTCTTT.